The clone carrying this TCR beta chain was recorded many times. The antigen remains undetermined. These data are taken from a study of Graves' ophthalmopathy and Graves' hyperthyroidism. In the study overall: Peripheral blood was gathered at first diagnosis, ahead of any treatment whatsoever.

Regarding the study as a whole: Most expanded thyroid clonotypes above 0.001 frequency also appeared in blood.

RNA transcripts were the template, and TCR beta CDR3 regions were amplified from them. First-round RT-PCR employed HTBI primers, with a second-round multiplex PCR after it. In TCRdb, the multiplex PCR reads were re-called with MiXCR into one record per CDR3 protein. Here the sample spans hundreds of thousands of distinct CDR3 sequences, roughly 40% being singletons. Certain patients, namely those with other autoimmune diseases, uncontrolled infections, pregnancy or lactation, were excluded. V shed 3 bases and J 5 bases; nucleotides not matched to a gene: 6. This CDR3 has 14 residues. Germline CDR1 reads SGDLS; CDR2 reads YYNGEE.

Source material: peripheral blood. The V and J genes are TRBV9 and TRBJ2-5; 8 nucleotides match TRBD2. The TCR sequence derives from an adult man with Graves' ophthalmopathy. CDR3 sequence (DNA): TGTGCCAGCAGCGAAGCGGGAGTAAGGGAGACCCAGTACTTC. Translating it yields CASSEAGVRETQYF.